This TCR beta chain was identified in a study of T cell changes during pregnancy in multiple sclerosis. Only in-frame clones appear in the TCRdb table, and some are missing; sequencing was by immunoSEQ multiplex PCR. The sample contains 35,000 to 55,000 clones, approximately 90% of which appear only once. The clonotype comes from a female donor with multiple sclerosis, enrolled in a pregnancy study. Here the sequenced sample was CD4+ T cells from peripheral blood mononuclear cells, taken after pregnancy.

The CDR3: CASSDWGIFSSPIEAFF. The DNA of the CDR3 is TGTGCCAGCAGTGATTGGGGCATCTTCTCCAGCCCGATTGAAGCTTTCTTT. V and J are TRBV6-1 and TRBJ1-1, with D possibly matching TRBD1 (5 bases). The ends were cut back, 3 bases at V and 7 bases at J, with 24 bases in the middle. This CDR3 region has 17 residues. Germline CDR1 is MNHNS and CDR2 is SASEGT.